A selection of T cell receptor beta chains follows, all from one sample in a study of T-cell reconstitution after alpha-beta-depleted transplantation in children. TCRdb passed the PCR reads through MiXCR, listing each CDR3 protein once. The repertoire holds fewer than 700,000 distinct CDR3 sequences, approximately 13% seen once, with 2% to 2.5% in the top ten. This specimen was PBMCs, mostly from graft donor cells, taken 360 days after TCRalphabeta/CD19-depleted stem cell transplant. All receptors come from a male patient younger than 18 who had a stem cell transplant for acute myeloid leukemia, so the T cells may come from the graft donor. CDR3s include the opening cysteine and the closing phenylalanine or tryptophan. Fields, in order: CDR3 length, V gene, CDR3 protein.

17 | TRBV7-3 | CASSLMGRRTDADTQYF
17 | TRBV9 | CASSGWGQADSGNTIYF
13 | TRBV20-1 | CSARFGNTGELFF
13 | TRBV20-1 | CSGVSFSTDTQYF
13 | TRBV6-5 | CASSYANTGELFF
15 | TRBV27 | CASSLFPGVTDTQYF
18 | TRBV4-3 | CASSHLWGIANSYNEQFF
17 | TRBV15 | CATSRGRTSGYRGGQYF
18 | TRBV11-1 | CASSLLAGVRGGQETQYF
20 | TRBV12-3/TRBV12-4 | CASSPRTSGSKGGKADTQYF
15 | TRBV14 | CASSQGLARIYEQYF
10 | TRBV28 | CASRSYEQYF
14 | TRBV27 | CASSFRGLQETQYF
14 | TRBV4-3 | CASSHQTGSYGYTF
14 | TRBV15 | CATSVVQGRKTQYF
14 | TRBV12-3/TRBV12-4 | CASSLKGVGYGYTF
16 | TRBV6-1 | CASTNLGGANSYEQYF
16 | TRBV2 | CASSEWRGLAKNEQFF
16 | TRBV6-1 | CASTVLAGGYTGELFF
17 | TRBV20-1 | CSARDQGWGRAPETQYF
14 | TRBV29-1 | CSVFDSLRYNEQFF
16 | TRBV7-3 | CASSLSRGGSYNEQFF
17 | TRBV5-6 | CASSRPLSGSWGETQYF
18 | TRBV28 | CASRSGTATSSYNSPLHF
15 | TRBV7-2 | CASSLLAQSTDTQYF
16 | TRBV3-1 | CASSQPGRRAPYEQYF
13 | TRBV27 | CASLGGDHGELFF
17 | TRBV28 | CASSLPQGQGRRNEQYF
12 | TRBV5-1 | CASRSTTYEQYF
16 | TRBV7-2 | CASSLARLAGLNIQYF
15 | TRBV7-2 | CASSLGIKGTYEQYF
14 | TRBV10-3 | CAISESAVNYGYTF
15 | TRBV5-1 | CASSLSAGGKETQYF
15 | TRBV7-2 | CASSPLVGASYEQYF
16 | TRBV7-6 | CASSLAGTSPHNEQFF
14 | TRBV12-3/TRBV12-4 | CASSLLAGGGGKYF
16 | TRBV5-8 | CASSLGVTSTNEKLFF
14 | TRBV28 | CDSSFRWYRLGAFF
17 | TRBV4-2 | CASSQDFPGTFHYEQYF
15 | TRBV20-1 | CSADGTSGREETQYF
14 | TRBV12-3/TRBV12-4 | CASSRRGGTYEQYF
13 | TRBV20-1 | CSAIGTRTHEQFF
12 | TRBV9 | CASSIGQSEQFF
14 | TRBV5-1 | CASTSRGARDEAFF
15 | TRBV28 | CASSLNVFLAGEQYF
13 | TRBV2 | CASSGGTRETQYF
13 | TRBV29-1 | CSGLAGTAYEQYF
13 | TRBV28 | CASSSGGGDIQYF
15 | TRBV4-3 | CASSQDLGSTYEQYF
15 | TRBV19 | CASSSGTIRTDTQYF